This T cell receptor (beta chain) originates from a study of T-cell memory formation after mild COVID-19. A few counts support this clonotype. One entry per CDR3 protein, called by TCRdb with MiXCR from the 5' RACE reads. The sample contains 150,000 or so distinct CDR3 sequences, approximately 26% of which appear only once. CDR3 size: 16 residues. Trimming removed 1 base at V and 1 base at J, with 13 bases between. Germline values: CDR1 MGHRA, CDR2 YSYEKL. The clonotype was recovered from an adult woman who had mild COVID-19 (a few samples of this study predate the infection). Cell type and time point are not known. The chain recombines TRBV4-1 with TRBJ1-1, with D hard to call. Material: PBMCs or a T cell subset sorted from them (not recorded which). The CDR3 DNA sequence: TGCGCCAGCAGCCAAGTATCTGAGGGATGGAACACTGAAGCTTTCTTT. Residues: CASSQVSEGWNTEAFF.